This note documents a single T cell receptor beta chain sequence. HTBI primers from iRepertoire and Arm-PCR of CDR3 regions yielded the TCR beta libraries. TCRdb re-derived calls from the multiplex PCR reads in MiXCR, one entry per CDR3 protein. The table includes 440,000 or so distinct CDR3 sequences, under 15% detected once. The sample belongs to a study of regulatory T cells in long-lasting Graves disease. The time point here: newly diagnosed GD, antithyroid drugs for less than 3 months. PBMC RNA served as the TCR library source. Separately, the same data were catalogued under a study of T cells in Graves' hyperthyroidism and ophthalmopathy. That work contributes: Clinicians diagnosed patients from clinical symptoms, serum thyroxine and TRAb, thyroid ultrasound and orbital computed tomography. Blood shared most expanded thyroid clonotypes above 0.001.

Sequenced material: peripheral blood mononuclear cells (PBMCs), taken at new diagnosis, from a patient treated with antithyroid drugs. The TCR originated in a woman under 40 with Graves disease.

CDR3 in DNA: TGCAGTGCTAGAGATCCTAGGACTAGCGGGAGGACCCCTGGGGGTGAGCAGTTCTTC. The encoded protein is CSARDPRTSGRTPGGEQFF. The V call is TRBV20-1, the J call TRBJ2-1, with 14 bases matching TRBD2. This CDR3 has 19 residues. Germline CDR1 is DFQATT and CDR2 is SNEGSKA (reference sequence). V was clipped by 0 bases and J by 9 bases; unmatched bases: 16.